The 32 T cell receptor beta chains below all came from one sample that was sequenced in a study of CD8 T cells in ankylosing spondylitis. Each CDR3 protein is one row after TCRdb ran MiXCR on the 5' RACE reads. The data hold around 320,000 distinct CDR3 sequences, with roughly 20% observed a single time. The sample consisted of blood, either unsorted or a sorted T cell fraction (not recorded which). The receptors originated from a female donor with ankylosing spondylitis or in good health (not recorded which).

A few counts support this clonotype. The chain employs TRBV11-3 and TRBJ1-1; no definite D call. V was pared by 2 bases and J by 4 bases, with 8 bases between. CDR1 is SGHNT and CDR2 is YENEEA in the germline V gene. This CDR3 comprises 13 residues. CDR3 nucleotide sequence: TGTGCCAGCAGCTTACTGCGGGGCACTGAAGCTTTCTTT. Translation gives CASSLLRGTEAFF.

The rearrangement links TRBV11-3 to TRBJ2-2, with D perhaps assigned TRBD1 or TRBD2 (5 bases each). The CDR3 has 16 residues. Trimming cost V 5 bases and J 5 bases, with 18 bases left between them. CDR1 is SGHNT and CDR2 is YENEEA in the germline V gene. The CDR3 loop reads CASSPFGGDKTGELFF. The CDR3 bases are TGTGCCAGCAGCCCATTTGGGGGAGATAAAACCGGGGAGCTGTTTTTT. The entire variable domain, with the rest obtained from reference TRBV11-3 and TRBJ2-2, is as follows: EAGVVQSPRYKIIEKKQPVAFWCNPISGHNTLYWYLQNLGQGPELLIRYENEEAVDDSQLPKDRFSAERLKGVDSTLKIQPAELGDSAVYLCASSPFGGDKTGELFFGEGSRLTVL.

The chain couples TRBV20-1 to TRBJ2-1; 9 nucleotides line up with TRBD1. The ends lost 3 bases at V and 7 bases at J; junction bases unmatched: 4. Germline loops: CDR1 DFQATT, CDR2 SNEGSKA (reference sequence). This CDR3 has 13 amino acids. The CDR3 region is CSARGQGLNEQFF. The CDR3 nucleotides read TGCAGTGCTAGGGGACAGGGTTTGAATGAGCAGTTCTTC.

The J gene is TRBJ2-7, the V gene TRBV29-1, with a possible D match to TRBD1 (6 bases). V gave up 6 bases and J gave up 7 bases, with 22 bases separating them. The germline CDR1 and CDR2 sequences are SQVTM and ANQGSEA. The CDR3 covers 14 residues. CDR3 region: CSVGVTGQWREQYF. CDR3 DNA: TGCAGCGTGGGGGTCACAGGGCAATGGAGGGAGCAGTACTTC.

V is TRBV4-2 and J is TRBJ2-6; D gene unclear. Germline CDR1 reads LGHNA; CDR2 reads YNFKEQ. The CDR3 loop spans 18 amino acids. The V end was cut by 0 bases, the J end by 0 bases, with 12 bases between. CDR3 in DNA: TGTGCCAGCAGCCAAGATTCCGGCGTGTACTCTGGGGCCAACGTCCTGACTTTC. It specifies CASSQDSGVYSGANVLTF.

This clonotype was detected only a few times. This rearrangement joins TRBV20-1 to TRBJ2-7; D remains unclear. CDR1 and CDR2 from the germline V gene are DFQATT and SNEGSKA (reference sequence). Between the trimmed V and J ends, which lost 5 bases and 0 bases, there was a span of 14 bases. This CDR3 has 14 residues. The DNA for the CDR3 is TGCAGTGCTGGACGGACCCTCAGCTCCTACGAGCAGTACTTC. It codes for CSAGRTLSSYEQYF.

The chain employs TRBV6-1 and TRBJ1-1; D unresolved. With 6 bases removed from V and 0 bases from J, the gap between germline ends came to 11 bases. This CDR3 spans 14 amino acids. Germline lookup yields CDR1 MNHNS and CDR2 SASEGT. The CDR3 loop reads CASRGEVMNTEAFF. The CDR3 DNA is TGTGCCAGCAGAGGTGAAGTGATGAACACTGAAGCTTTCTTT.

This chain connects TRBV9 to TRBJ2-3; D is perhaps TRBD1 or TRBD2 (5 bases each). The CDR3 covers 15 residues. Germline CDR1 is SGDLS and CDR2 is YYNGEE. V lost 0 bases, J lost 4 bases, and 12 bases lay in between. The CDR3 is CASSVDGATSDTQYF. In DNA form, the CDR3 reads TGTGCCAGCAGCGTAGACGGGGCCACTTCAGATACGCAGTATTTT.

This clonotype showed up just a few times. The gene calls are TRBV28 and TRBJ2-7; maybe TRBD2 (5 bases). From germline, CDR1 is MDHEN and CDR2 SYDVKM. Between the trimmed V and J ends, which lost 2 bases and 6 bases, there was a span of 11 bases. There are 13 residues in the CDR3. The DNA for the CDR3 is TGTGCCAGCAGTTTACGGGATCTAGTCGAGCAGTACTTC. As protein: CASSLRDLVEQYF.

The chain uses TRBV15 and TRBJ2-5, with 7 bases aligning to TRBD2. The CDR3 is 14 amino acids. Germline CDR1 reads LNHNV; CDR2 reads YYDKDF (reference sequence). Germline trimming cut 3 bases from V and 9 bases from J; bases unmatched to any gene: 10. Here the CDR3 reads CATSSPGLRGAQYF. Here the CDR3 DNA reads TGTGCCACCAGCAGCCCGGGACTCCGGGGGGCCCAGTACTTC.

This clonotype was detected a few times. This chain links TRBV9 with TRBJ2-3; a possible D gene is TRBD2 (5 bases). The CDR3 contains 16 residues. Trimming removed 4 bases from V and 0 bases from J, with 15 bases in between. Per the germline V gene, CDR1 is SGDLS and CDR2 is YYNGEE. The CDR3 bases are TGTGCCAGCAGCCACCGGAGCGGAAGGAGCACAGATACGCAGTATTTT. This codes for CASSHRSGRSTDTQYF.

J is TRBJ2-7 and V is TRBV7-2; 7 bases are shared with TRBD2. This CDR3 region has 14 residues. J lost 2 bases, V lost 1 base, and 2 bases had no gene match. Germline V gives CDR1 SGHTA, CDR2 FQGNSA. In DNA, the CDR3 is TGTGCCAGCAGCTTAGGGACTAGGGCCTACGAGCAGTACTTC. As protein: CASSLGTRAYEQYF.

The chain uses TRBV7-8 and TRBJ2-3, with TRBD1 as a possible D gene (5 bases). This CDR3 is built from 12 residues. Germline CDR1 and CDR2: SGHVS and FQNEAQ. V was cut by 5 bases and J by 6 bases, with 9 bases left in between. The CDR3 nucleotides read TGTGCCAGCAGCGGATACAGGGATACGCAGTATTTT. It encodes CASSGYRDTQYF.

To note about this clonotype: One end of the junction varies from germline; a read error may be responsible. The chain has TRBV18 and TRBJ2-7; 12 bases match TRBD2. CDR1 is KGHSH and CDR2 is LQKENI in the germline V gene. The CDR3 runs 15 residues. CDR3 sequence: CASSPLAGGTYEQYF. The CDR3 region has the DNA TGTGCCAGCTCGCCACTAGCGGGAGGAACCTACGAGCAGTACTTC.

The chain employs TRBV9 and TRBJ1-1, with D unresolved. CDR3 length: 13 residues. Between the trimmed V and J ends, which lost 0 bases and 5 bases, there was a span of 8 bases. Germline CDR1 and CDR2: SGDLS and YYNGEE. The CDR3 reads CASSVASGTEAFF. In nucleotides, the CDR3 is TGTGCCAGCAGCGTAGCGTCAGGTACTGAAGCTTTCTTT.

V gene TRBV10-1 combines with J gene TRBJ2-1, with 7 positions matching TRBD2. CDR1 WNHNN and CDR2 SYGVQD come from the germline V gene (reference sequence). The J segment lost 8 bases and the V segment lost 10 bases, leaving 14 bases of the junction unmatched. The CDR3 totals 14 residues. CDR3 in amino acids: CATKRRGSHHEQFF. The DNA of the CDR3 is TGCGCCACCAAAAGACGCGGGAGTCACCATGAGCAGTTCTTC.

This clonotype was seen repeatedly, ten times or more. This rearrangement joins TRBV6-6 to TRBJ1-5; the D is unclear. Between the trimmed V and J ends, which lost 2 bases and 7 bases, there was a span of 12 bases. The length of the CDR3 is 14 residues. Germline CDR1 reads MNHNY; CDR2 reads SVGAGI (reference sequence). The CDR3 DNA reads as TGTGCCAGCAGTTACGACGGTACCAGGCAGCCCCAGCATTTT. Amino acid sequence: CASSYDGTRQPQHF.

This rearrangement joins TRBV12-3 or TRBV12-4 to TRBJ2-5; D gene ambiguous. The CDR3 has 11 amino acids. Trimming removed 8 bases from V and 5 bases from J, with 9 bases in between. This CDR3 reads CASGSVETQYF. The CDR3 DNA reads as TGTGCCAGCGGAAGTGTTGAGACCCAGTACTTC.

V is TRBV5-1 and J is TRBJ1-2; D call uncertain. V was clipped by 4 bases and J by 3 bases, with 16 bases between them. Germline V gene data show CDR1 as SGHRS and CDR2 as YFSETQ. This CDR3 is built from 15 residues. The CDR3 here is CASSSTGSRDYGYTF. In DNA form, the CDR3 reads TGCGCCAGCAGCAGCACCGGCTCGCGAGACTATGGCTACACCTTC.

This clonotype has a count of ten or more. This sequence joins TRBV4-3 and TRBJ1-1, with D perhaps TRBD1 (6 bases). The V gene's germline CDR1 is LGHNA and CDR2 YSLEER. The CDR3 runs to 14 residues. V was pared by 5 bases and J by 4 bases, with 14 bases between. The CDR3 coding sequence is TGCGCCAGCAGCACGGGGGCCGAGGGCACTGAAGCTTTCTTT. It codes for CASSTGAEGTEAFF.

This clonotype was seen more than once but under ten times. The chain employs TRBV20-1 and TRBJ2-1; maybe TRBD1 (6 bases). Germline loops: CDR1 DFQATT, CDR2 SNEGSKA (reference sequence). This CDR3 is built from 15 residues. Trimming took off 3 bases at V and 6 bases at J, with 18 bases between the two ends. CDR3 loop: CSASPWTANFNEQFF. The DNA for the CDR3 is TGCAGTGCTAGCCCTTGGACAGCAAATTTCAATGAGCAGTTCTTC.

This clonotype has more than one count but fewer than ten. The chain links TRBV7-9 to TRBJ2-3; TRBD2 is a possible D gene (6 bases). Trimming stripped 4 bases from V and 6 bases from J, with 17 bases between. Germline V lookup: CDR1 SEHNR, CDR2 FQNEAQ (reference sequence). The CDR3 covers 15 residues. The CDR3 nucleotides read TGTGCCAGCAGCTGGTCTAGCGCCCAAACGGATACGCAGTATTTT. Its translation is CASSWSSAQTDTQYF.

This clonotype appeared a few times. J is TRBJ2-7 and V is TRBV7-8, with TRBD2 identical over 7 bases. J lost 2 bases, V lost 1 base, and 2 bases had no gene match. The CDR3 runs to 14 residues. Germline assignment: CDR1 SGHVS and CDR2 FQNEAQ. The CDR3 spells CASSLGLAAYEQYF. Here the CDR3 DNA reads TGTGCCAGCAGCTTAGGCCTAGCGGCCTACGAGCAGTACTTC.

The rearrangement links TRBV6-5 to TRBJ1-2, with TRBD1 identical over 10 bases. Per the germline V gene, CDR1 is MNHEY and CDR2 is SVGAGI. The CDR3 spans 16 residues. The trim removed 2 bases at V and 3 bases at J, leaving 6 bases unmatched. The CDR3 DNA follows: TGTGCCAGCAGTTACACCGGGACAGGGGCTGACTATGGCTACACCTTC. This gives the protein CASSYTGTGADYGYTF.

CDR3 in amino acids: CASRPGFQDGGNEQFF. CDR3 DNA sequence: TGTGCCAGCAGGCCGGGTTTTCAGGACGGGGGCAACGAGCAGTTCTTC. The gene calls are TRBV25-1 and TRBJ2-1; tentatively, D is TRBD1 or TRBD2 (6 bases each). The germline gives CDR1 MGHDK, CDR2 SYGVNS. V was pared by 6 bases and J by 10 bases, with 25 bases between. The length of the CDR3 is 16 residues.

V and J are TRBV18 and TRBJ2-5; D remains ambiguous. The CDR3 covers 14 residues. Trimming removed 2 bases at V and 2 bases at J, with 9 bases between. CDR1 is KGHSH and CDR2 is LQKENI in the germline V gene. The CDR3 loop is CASSPSGFQETQYF. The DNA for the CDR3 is TGTGCCAGCTCACCATCGGGTTTTCAAGAGACCCAGTACTTC.

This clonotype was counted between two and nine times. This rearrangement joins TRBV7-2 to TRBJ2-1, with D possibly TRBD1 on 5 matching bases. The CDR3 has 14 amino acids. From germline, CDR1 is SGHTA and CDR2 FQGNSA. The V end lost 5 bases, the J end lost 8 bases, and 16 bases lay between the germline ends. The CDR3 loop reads CASSLRQSRDEQFF. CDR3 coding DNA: TGTGCCAGCAGCCTTCGACAGTCTAGGGATGAGCAGTTCTTC.

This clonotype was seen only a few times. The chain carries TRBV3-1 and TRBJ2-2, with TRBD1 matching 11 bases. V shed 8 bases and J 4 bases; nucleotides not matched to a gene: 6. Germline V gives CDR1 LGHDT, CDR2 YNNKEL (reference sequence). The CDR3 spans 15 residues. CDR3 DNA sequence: TGTGCCAGCTCCCCGGGACAGGGGGGCACCGGGGAGCTGTTTTTT. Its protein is CASSPGQGGTGELFF.

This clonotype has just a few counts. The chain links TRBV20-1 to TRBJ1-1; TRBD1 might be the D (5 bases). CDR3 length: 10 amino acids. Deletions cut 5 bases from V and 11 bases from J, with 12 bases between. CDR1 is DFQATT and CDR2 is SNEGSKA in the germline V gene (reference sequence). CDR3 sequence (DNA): TGCAGTGCTGGGGACGGCGACGCTTTCTTT. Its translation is CSAGDGDAFF.

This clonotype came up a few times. The CDR3 loop is CASSSIPSSSYEQYF. CDR3 bases: TGCGCCAGCAGCTCTATCCCTTCTTCCTCCTACGAGCAGTACTTC. This rearrangement joins TRBV5-1 to TRBJ2-7, with D unresolved. Germline loops: CDR1 SGHRS, CDR2 YFSETQ. This CDR3 is built from 15 residues. V was trimmed by 3 bases and J by 0 bases, leaving 13 bases between them. Drawing the rest from reference TRBV5-1 and TRBJ2-7, the complete variable domain is KAGVTQTPRYLIKTRGQQVTLSCSPISGHRSVSWYQQTPGQGLQFLFEYFSETQRNKGNFPGRFSGRQFSNSRSEMNVSTLELGDSALYLCASSSIPSSSYEQYFGPGTRLTVT.

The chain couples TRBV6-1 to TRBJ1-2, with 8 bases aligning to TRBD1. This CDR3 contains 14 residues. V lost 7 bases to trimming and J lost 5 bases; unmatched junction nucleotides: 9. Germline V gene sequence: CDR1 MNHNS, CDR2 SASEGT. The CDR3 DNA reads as TGTGCCAGCAAGCAGGAACAGGGGGAATATGGCTACACCTTC. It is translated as CASKQEQGEYGYTF.

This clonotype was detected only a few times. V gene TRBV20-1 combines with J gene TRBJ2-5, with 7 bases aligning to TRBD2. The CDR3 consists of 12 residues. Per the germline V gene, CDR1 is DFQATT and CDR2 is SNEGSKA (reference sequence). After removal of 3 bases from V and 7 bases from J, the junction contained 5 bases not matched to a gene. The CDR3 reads CSASGEGWTQYF. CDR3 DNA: TGCAGTGCTAGTGGGGAGGGCTGGACCCAGTACTTC.